This TCR beta chain originates from a study of T cell repertoires in cytomegalovirus infection. At the level of the study: Epitope selection comprised recently identified HLA-C-restricted CMV epitopes and well-studied HLA-B-restricted CMV epitopes. Evidence of both CMV infection and a matching HLA type came from public TCR beta signatures. Notes on the study in general: Cumulative public TCR beta family frequency identified CMV carriers with the relevant HLA. CMV-specific TCR beta clonotypes restricted by HLA-C were the ones dominating the ex vivo response.

This clonotype was counted ten times or more. What it binds is not known. TCRdb re-derived calls from the reads in MiXCR, one entry per CDR3 protein. The profile shows roughly 34,000 distinct CDR3 sequences, about 48% of them singletons. Sequences were derived from CD8+ T cells from cultured PBMCs, sampled from culture after CMV antigen stimulation. This clonotype was sampled from a human donor in good health (CMV status not recorded). Some clones in this sample may be carry-over from other donors' samples.

This chain's CDR3 is CASRPAGGTDTQYF. The CDR3, as DNA: TGTGCCAGCAGACCAGCGGGGGGGACAGATACGCAGTATTTT. The V and J genes are TRBV27 and TRBJ2-3; 10 positions agree with TRBD2. Germline lookup yields CDR1 MNHEY and CDR2 SMNVEV (reference sequence). After removal of 6 bases from V and 3 bases from J, the junction contained 3 bases not matched to a gene. The CDR3 totals 14 residues.